The present entry profiles one T cell receptor beta chain with its context. Its antigen is as yet unknown. The source of the sample is a study of T cell responses to AZD1222 COVID-19 vaccine. Trimming removed 6 bases at V and 4 bases at J, with 13 bases between. The CDR3 loop spans 13 amino acids. Study-wide findings and caveats: Seropositive at baseline were only six AZD1222 recipients.

The repertoire was sequenced with immunoSEQ multiplex PCR; TCRdb's copy has only in-frame clones and lacks some. The sample contains about 130,000 clones, roughly 88% of which appear only once. This sequence was found in an adult in good health. The sample here was peripheral blood, taken on day 0 of MenACWY control vaccination. The rearrangement joins TRBV12-3 or TRBV12-4 to TRBJ2-7; maybe TRBD1 (5 bases). CDR3 residues: CASRRLAGYEQYF. The CDR3 DNA sequence: TGTGCCAGCAGACGACTTGCAGGGTACGAGCAGTACTTC.